This TCR beta chain is from a study of cytomegalovirus exposure and HLA in healthy donors. Study information: A previous analysis identified about 110 million unique TCR beta sequences derived from roughly 180 million T cells.

With respect to this clone: Its matching antigen is unknown.

Germline V CDR1 and CDR2: SNHLY, FYNNEI. Between the trimmed V and J ends, which lost 6 bases and 5 bases, there was a span of 13 bases. The CDR3 is 14 amino acids. General study points: More clonal expansion characterized HLA-associated TCR beta chains than equally common others in a later analysis. The study labeled 164 TCR beta chains cytomegalovirus-associated. In a later analysis, the majority of CMV-associated beta chains seemingly showed HLA restriction.

60 Vbeta and 13 Jbeta primers were used in PCR. Produced via immunoSEQ multiplex PCR; TCRdb's table is partial and in-frame only. The data contain nearly 110,000 clones, roughly four fifths of them singletons. The chain carries TRBV2 and TRBJ1-4; D is unclear. Sequenced input: PBMCs. This clonotype was sampled from a man between 50 and 59 years old in good health and CMV-seronegative. This CDR3 reads CASRGAVSNEKLFF. CDR3 nucleotides: TGTGCCAGCAGGGGAGCAGTATCGAATGAAAAACTGTTTTTT.